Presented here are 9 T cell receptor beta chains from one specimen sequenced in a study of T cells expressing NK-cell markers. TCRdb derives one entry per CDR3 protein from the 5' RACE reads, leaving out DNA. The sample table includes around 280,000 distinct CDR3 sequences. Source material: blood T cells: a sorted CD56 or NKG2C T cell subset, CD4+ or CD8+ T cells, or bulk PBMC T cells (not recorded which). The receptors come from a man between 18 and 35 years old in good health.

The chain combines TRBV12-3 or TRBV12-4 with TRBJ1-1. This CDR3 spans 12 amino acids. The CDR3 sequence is CASKVRNTEAFF.

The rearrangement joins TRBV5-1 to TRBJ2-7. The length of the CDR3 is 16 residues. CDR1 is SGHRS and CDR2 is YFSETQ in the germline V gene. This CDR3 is CASSPNSAVSSYEQYF.

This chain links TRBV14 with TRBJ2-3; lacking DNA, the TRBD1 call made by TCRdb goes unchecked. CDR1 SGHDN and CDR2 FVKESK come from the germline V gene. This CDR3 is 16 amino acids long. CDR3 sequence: CASSQAAGAFTDTQYF.

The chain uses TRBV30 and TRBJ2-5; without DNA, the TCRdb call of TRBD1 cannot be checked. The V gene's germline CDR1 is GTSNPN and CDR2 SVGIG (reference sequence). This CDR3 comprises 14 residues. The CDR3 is CAWSHGGIQETQYF.

Here the CDR3 reads CASRSNNIQYF. The genes are TRBV12-3 or TRBV12-4 and TRBJ2-4. The CDR3 covers 11 residues.

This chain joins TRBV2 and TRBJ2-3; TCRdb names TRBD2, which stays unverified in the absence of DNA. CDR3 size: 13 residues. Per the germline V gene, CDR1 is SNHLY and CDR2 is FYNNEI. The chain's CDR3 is CASKREYRDTQYF.

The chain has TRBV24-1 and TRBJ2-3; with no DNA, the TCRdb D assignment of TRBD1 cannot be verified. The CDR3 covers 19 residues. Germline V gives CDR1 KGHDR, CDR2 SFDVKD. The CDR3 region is CATSEVSYRAPLGTDTQYF.

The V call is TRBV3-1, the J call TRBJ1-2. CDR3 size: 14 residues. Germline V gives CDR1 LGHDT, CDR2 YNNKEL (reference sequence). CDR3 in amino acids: CASSPERANYGYTF.

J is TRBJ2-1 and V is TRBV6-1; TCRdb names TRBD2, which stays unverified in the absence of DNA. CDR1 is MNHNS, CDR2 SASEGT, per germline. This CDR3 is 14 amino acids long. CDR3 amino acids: CASREGLVLVRQFF.